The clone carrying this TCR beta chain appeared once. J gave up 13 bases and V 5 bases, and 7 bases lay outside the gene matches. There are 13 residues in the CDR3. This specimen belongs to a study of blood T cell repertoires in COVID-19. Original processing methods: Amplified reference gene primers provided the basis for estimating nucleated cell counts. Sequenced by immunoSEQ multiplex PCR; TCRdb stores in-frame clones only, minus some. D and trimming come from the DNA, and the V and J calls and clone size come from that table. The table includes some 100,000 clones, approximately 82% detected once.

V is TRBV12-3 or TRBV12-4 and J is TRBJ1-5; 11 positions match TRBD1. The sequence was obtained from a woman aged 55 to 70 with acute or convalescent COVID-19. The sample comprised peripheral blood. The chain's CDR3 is CASSTDRGRDQHF. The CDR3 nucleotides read TGTGCCAGCAGTACGGACAGGGGGCGCGATCAGCATTTT.